One and the same sample provided the 8 T cell receptor beta chains below, sequenced in a study of cytomegalovirus exposure and HLA in healthy donors. The PCR used 60 Vbeta and 13 Jbeta primers. Sequencing was performed with immunoSEQ multiplex PCR; in TCRdb, only in-frame clones are kept and a portion is missing. The table has under 200,000 clones, 84% seen once. Input material: PBMCs. Receptors originate from a man aged 30 to 39 in good health and CMV-seronegative.

The V gene is TRBV27, the J gene TRBJ2-3, with 8 bases matching TRBD2. In germline, CDR1 is MNHEY, CDR2 SMNVEV (reference sequence). The CDR3 is 17 amino acids. The trim removed 2 bases at V and 6 bases at J, leaving 13 bases unmatched. This chain's CDR3 is CASSLINSGGATDTQYF. The CDR3 nucleotides are TGTGCCAGCAGTTTAATAAATTCCGGGGGGGCCACGGATACGCAGTATTTT.

The chain couples TRBV6-5 to TRBJ2-7; 7 nucleotides line up with TRBD2. The CDR3 consists of 15 residues. Germline V CDR1 and CDR2: MNHEY, SVGAGI. J was trimmed by 3 bases and V by 0 bases; bases with no gene match: 5. CDR3 region: CASSYSPGLIYEQYF. For the CDR3, the DNA is TGTGCCAGCAGTTACTCGCCGGGACTAATCTACGAGCAGTACTTC.

The chain carries TRBV4-1 and TRBJ2-3, with 7 bases matching TRBD2. The trim removed 6 bases at V and 2 bases at J, leaving 5 bases unmatched. This CDR3 contains 14 residues. CDR1 is MGHRA, CDR2 YSYEKL, per germline. CDR3 residues: CASRSGGITDTQYF. The CDR3 DNA is TGCGCCAGCAGGTCGGGAGGCATCACAGATACGCAGTATTTT.

The gene calls are TRBV28 and TRBJ1-2; D gene unclear. Germline V gene sequence: CDR1 MDHEN, CDR2 SYDVKM. The CDR3 is made up of 12 amino acids. V lost 5 bases, J lost 10 bases, and 14 bases lay in between. The CDR3 loop reads CASSPAGRSYTF. For the CDR3, the DNA is TGTGCCAGCAGTCCGGCCGGGAGGTCCTACACCTTC.

CDR3 bases: TGTGCCAGCAGCCGGGACAGCGGGTCCTACGAGCAGTACTTC. It translates to CASSRDSGSYEQYF. The rearrangement uses TRBV7-2 and TRBJ2-7; D perhaps matches TRBD1 (7 bases). Looked up from germline, CDR1 is SGHTA and CDR2 is FQGNSA. This CDR3 is 14 amino acids long. The V end was cut by 5 bases, the J end by 1 base, with 12 bases between.

This chain connects TRBV28 to TRBJ2-2; D might be TRBD1 (5 bases). V dropped 4 bases and J dropped 4 bases, with 13 bases sitting between them. Per germline, CDR1 MDHEN and CDR2 SYDVKM. This CDR3 is 15 amino acids long. The CDR3 sequence: CASSSPETVTGELFF. DNA of the CDR3: TGTGCCAGCAGTTCGCCAGAGACAGTCACCGGGGAGCTGTTTTTT. The variable domain in full, with the rest retrieved from reference TRBV28 and TRBJ2-2, is DVKVTQSSRYLVKRTGEKVFLECVQDMDHENMFWYRQDPGLGLRLIYFSYDVKMKEKGDIPEGYSVSREKKERFSLILESASTNQTSMYLCASSSPETVTGELFFGEGSRLTVL.

The J gene is TRBJ1-5, the V gene TRBV4-1; 7 bases map to TRBD1. Germline trimming cut 0 bases from V and 7 bases from J; bases unmatched to any gene: 3. The CDR3 runs to 14 residues. Per the germline V gene, CDR1 is MGHRA and CDR2 is YSYEKL. The CDR3 spells CASSQDTGEQPQHF. In DNA, the CDR3 is TGCGCCAGCAGCCAAGATACAGGGGAGCAGCCCCAGCATTTT.

Of note for this clone: This same CDR3 is encoded by further DNA sequences in the sample. This chain links TRBV2 with TRBJ1-5; a possible D gene is TRBD1 (6 bases). The CDR3 sequence is 14 residues long. Germline CDR1 reads SNHLY; CDR2 reads FYNNEI. V dropped 4 bases and J dropped 4 bases, with 11 bases sitting between them. CDR3 amino acids: CASSVERGNQPQHF. The CDR3 DNA follows: TGTGCCAGCAGTGTCGAGAGGGGGAATCAGCCCCAGCATTTT.